The 8 T cell receptor beta chains below were found in one sample sequenced in a study of cytomegalovirus exposure and HLA in healthy donors (dated by TCRdb to 2016 to 2017). The library was made by the immunoSEQ multiplex PCR assay. TCRdb stores this immuneACCESS table with in-frame sequences only. Part of the clones is absent; in the studies checked, under half of the shortfall reflects unresolved V genes, and no reason is known for the rest. This sample has 300,000 to 400,000 clones in its table, and 80% to 90% of those were observed once. The top ten constitute about 0.8% of the sample. Source material: PBMCs. These receptor sequences come from a woman under 30 in good health and CMV-seronegative.

The chain couples TRBV5-1 to TRBJ2-1; D remains unclear. The CDR3 loop spans 12 amino acids. Germline CDR1 and CDR2: SGHRS and YFSETQ. V lost 4 bases and J lost 5, with 7 bases in between. The CDR3 here is CASSPPDNEQFF. As DNA, the CDR3 is TGCGCCAGCAGCCCGCCAGACAATGAGCAGTTCTTC.

The chain is built from TRBV9 and TRBJ2-1, with D perhaps TRBD2 (6 bases). Trimming removed 3 bases from V and 0 bases from J, with 10 bases in between. Germline V gene lookup returns CDR1 SGDLS and CDR2 YYNGEE. The CDR3 length is 15 residues. Here the CDR3 DNA reads TGTGCCAGCAGCGAGCGGGTGAGCTCCTACAATGAGCAGTTCTTC. Protein sequence: CASSERVSSYNEQFF.

The rearrangement joins TRBV5-1 to TRBJ1-2; 9 bases line up with TRBD1. V dropped 0 bases and J dropped 4; count of bases not matched to a gene: 4. CDR3 length: 15 amino acids. The germline V gene has CDR1 SGHRS and CDR2 YFSETQ. The CDR3 DNA reads as TGCGCCAGCAGCTTGGGTACAGGGGGCGGCTATGGCTACACCTTC. Protein: CASSLGTGGGYGYTF.

The genes are TRBV5-6 and TRBJ1-2, with D uncertain. Germline CDR1 is SGHDT and CDR2 is YYEEEE. V gave up 3 bases and J gave up 8 bases, with 17 bases separating them. The CDR3 has 14 amino acids. CDR3 DNA: TGTGCCAGCAGCTCCAGGTTAGGAGGAGGAGGCTACACCTTC. This encodes CASSSRLGGGGYTF.

This chain links TRBV6-1 with TRBJ1-3; D is uncertain. CDR1 is MNHNS and CDR2 is SASEGT in the germline V gene. CDR3 length: 12 residues. V was clipped by 7 bases and J by 0 bases, with 4 bases between them. The CDR3 reads CASISSGNTIYF. DNA of the CDR3: TGTGCCAGCATCAGCTCTGGAAACACCATATATTTT.

The V and J genes are TRBV27 and TRBJ2-1, with TRBD2 as a possible D gene (6 bases). Deletions cut 3 bases from V and 0 bases from J, with 9 bases between. The CDR3 has 15 residues. Germline V gene data show CDR1 as MNHEY and CDR2 as SMNVEV (reference sequence). Written as DNA, the CDR3 is TGTGCCAGCAGTTTGACCGGGAGCTCCTACAATGAGCAGTTCTTC. Protein: CASSLTGSSYNEQFF.

The chain uses TRBV2 and TRBJ2-3; no clear D gene. Germline CDR1 reads SNHLY; CDR2 reads FYNNEI. Deletions cut 2 bases from V and 3 bases from J, with 12 bases between. The CDR3 is made up of 15 amino acids. The CDR3 DNA follows: TGTGCCAGCAGTGAATCGGTGGGCTTAACAGATACGCAGTATTTT. Amino acid sequence: CASSESVGLTDTQYF.

The CDR3 nucleotides read TGTGCCTGGTCCGGGACTAGTGACATTCAGTACTTC. Translation gives CAWSGTSDIQYF. The J gene is TRBJ2-4, the V gene TRBV30, with 8 bases matching TRBD2. Germline-derived CDR1 and CDR2 are GTSNPN and SVGIG (reference sequence). The CDR3 spans 12 residues. The V and J ends lost 5 bases and 8 bases, in that order; junction bases with no gene match: 5.